This T cell receptor (beta chain) was sequenced in a study of shared clonotypes between healthy human individuals. The naive CD8 population came from CD45RO-negative cells selected for CCR7, without terminally differentiated effector memory CD45RA+ cells. The V gene's germline CDR1 is LNHDA and CDR2 SQIVND (reference sequence). This CDR3 contains 13 residues. Trimming took 4 bases from V and 6 from J, leaving 13 bases between them. This clone occurred once. Clones were read by immunoSEQ multiplex PCR, and TCRdb kept only the in-frame ones, dropping some. The data hold some 2,000,000 clones, with roughly 94% observed a single time.

This chain connects TRBV19 to TRBJ2-7; D is perhaps TRBD1 or TRBD2 (5 bases each). This receptor was identified in a man between 18 and 35 years old in good health. Sequenced material: naive CD8+ T cells sorted from blood. Here the CDR3 reads CASSTGPGSEQYF. The DNA for the CDR3 is TGTGCCAGTAGTACGGGGCCCGGGTCCGAGCAGTACTTC.